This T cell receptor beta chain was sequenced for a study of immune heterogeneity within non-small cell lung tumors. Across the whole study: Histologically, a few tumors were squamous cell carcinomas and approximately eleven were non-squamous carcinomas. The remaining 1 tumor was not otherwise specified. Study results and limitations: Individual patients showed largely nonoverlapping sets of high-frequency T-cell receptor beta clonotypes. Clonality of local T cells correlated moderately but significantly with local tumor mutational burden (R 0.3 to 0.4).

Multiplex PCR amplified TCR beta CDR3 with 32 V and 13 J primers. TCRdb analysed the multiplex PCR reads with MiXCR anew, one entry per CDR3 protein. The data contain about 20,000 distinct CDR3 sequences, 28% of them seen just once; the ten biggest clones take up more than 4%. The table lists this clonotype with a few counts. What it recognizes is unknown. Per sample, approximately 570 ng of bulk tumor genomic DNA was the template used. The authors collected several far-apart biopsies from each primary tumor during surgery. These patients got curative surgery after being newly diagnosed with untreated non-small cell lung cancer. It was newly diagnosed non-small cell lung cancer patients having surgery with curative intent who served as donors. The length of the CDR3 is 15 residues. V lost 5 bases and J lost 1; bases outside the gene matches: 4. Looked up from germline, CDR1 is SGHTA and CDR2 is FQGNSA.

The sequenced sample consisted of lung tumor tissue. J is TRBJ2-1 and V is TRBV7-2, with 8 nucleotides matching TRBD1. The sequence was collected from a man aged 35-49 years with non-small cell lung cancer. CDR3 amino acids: CASSPYRGSYNEQFF. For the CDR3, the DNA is TGTGCCAGCAGCCCGTACAGGGGGTCCTACAATGAGCAGTTCTTC.